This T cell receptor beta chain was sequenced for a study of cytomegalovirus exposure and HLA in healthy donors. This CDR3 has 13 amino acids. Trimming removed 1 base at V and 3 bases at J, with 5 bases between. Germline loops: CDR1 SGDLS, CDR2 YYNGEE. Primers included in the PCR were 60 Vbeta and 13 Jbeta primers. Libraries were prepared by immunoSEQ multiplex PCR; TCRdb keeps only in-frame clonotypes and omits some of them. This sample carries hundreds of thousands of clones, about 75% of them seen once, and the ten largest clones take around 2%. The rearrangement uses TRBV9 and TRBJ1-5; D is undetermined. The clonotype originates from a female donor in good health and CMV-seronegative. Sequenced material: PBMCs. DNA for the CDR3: TGTGCCAGCAGCGTAAGCCTCAATCAGCCCCAGCATTTT. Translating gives CASSVSLNQPQHF.